The clone carrying this T cell receptor beta chain is medium-sized. Its antigen remains unidentified. This sample is part of a study of T cell repertoires in aging, cancer and after chemotherapy. The wider study: Clear clonal overlap appeared across healthy donor samples taken over several months to years.

The template was genomic DNA from peripheral blood, not RNA. A mixed TRB-A/B primer pool amplified rearranged TRB by multiplex touch-down PCR. TCRdb reprocessed the multiplex PCR reads with MiXCR, giving one entry per CDR3 protein. The sample has about 8,400 distinct CDR3 sequences, about 30% seen once. Study-level results: Compared with age-matched healthy donors, untreated hematological or solid cancer patients showed higher blood TCR clonality.

This CDR3 spans 13 amino acids. Per germline, CDR1 LNHDA and CDR2 SQIVND (reference sequence). Trimming took 6 bases from V and 8 from J, leaving 14 bases between them. This clonotype was sampled from a human donor in good health. This chain links TRBV19 with TRBJ2-1; D might be TRBD1 (8 bases). The sequenced sample was blood. The CDR3 region is CASRNRGGDEQFF. CDR3 nucleotides: TGTGCCAGTAGAAACAGGGGGGGAGATGAGCAGTTCTTC.